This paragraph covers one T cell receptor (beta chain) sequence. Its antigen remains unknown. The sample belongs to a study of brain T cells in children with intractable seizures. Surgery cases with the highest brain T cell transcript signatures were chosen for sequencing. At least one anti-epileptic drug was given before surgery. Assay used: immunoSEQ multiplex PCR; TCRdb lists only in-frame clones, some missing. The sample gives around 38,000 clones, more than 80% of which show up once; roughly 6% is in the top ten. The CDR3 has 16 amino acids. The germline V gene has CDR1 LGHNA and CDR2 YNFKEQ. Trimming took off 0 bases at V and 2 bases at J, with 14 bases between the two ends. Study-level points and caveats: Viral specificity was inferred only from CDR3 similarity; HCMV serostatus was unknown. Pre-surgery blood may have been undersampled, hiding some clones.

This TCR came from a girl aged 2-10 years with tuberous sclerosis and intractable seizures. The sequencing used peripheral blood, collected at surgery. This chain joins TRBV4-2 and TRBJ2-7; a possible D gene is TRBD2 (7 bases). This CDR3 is CASSQEIRGAPYEQYF. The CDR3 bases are TGTGCCAGCAGCCAAGAAATTCGGGGGGCTCCCTACGAGCAGTACTTC.